The 27 T cell receptor beta chains presented below share a single source sample, sequenced in a study of T cell responses to AZD1222 COVID-19 vaccine. Clones were sequenced by immunoSEQ multiplex PCR, and TCRdb holds only the in-frame ones, with some missing. Of over 50,000 clones detected, about 81% appear once; the ten largest clones hold 20% to 30%. The source material was peripheral blood, sampled 28 days after the second AZD1222 dose. The origin of the receptors is an adult who received the AZD1222 COVID-19 vaccine.

The gene calls are TRBV7-2 and TRBJ2-1; no reliable D call. The germline V gene encodes CDR1 SGHTA and CDR2 FQGNSA. There are 15 residues in the CDR3. Trimming stripped 5 bases from V and 7 bases from J, with 18 bases between. The CDR3 loop reads CASSMSRAVTNEQFF. The CDR3 DNA sequence: TGTGCCAGCAGCATGTCCCGGGCCGTAACAAATGAGCAGTTCTTC.

This sequence joins TRBV11-2 and TRBJ2-7; 9 nucleotides line up with TRBD1. The V and J ends lost 1 base and 7 bases, in that order; junction bases with no gene match: 14. CDR1 is SGHAT and CDR2 is FQNNGV in the germline V gene. This CDR3 has 17 amino acids. The CDR3: CASSLVLGTGTLWEQYF. The CDR3 DNA follows: TGTGCCAGCAGCTTAGTCCTCGGGACAGGGACCTTGTGGGAGCAGTACTTC.

V and J are TRBV30 and TRBJ2-6, with D possibly matching TRBD1 (6 bases). The germline CDR1 and CDR2 sequences are GTSNPN and SVGIG (reference sequence). V lost 3 bases and J 4 bases, leaving 13 bases between the germline ends. The CDR3 has 15 residues. The CDR3 bases are TGTGCCTGGAGGGCAGGGGTCTCGGGGGCCAACGTCCTGACTTTC. Amino acid sequence: CAWRAGVSGANVLTF.

The chain recombines TRBV19 with TRBJ1-1; 7 nucleotides align to TRBD1. V lost 6 bases, J lost 0 bases, and 1 base stayed unmatched. Germline V gene sequence: CDR1 LNHDA, CDR2 SQIVND (reference sequence). This CDR3 is 13 amino acids long. The CDR3, as DNA: TGTGCCAGTAGCGACAGGGTGAACACTGAAGCTTTCTTT. It codes for CASSDRVNTEAFF. Filled out from reference TRBV19 and TRBJ1-1, the complete variable domain reads DGGITQSPKYLFRKEGQNVTLSCEQNLNHDAMYWYRQDPGQGLRLIYYSQIVNDFQKGDIAEGYSVSREKKESFPLTVTSAQKNPTAFYLCASSDRVNTEAFFGQGTRLTVV.

Remarks on this clone: A far larger clone is one nucleotide away, so this likely arose from a read error. The chain is built from TRBV10-3 and TRBJ2-5; no clear D gene. Germline V lookup: CDR1 ENHRY, CDR2 SYGVKD. The ends were cut back, 3 bases at V and 6 bases at J, with 5 bases in the middle. The CDR3 covers 11 residues. The CDR3 DNA reads as TGTGCCATCAGTGACTCAAAGACCCAGTACTTC. Protein: CAISDSKTQYF.

The V call is TRBV12-5, the J call TRBJ1-6; D call uncertain. The CDR3 length is 11 residues. Trimming removed 3 bases at V and 15 bases at J, with 9 bases between. Germline CDR1 reads LGHNT; CDR2 reads FRNRAP. The CDR3, as DNA: TGTGCTAGTGGTTTAGGACCCAACCTCCACTTT. This gives the protein CASGLGPNLHF.

This clone came up a few times. The V and J genes are TRBV5-6 and TRBJ2-1, with 8 nucleotides matching TRBD2. The trim removed 3 bases at V and 7 bases at J, leaving 12 bases unmatched. CDR3 length: 16 amino acids. Per the germline V gene, CDR1 is SGHDT and CDR2 is YYEEEE. CDR3 sequence reads: CASSWGTSALGNEQFF. The CDR3 DNA follows: TGTGCCAGCAGCTGGGGGACTAGTGCCCTTGGGAATGAGCAGTTCTTC.

The J gene is TRBJ1-3, the V gene TRBV18; no reliable D call. The CDR3 length is 15 residues. Germline V gene data show CDR1 as KGHSH and CDR2 as LQKENI. V was trimmed by 0 bases and J by 3 bases, leaving 9 bases between them. CDR3 bases: TGTGCCAGCTCACCACCGTCTGGGTTTGGAAACACCATATATTTT. The encoded protein is CASSPPSGFGNTIYF.

This sequence joins TRBV29-1 and TRBJ2-6, with D possibly being TRBD2 (6 bases). CDR1 SQVTM and CDR2 ANQGSEA come from the germline V gene. This CDR3 region has 15 residues. V was clipped by 0 bases and J by 0 bases, with 6 bases between them. CDR3 amino acids: CSVEEGGSGANVLTF. The CDR3 nucleotides are TGCAGCGTTGAAGAGGGGGGCTCTGGGGCCAACGTCCTGACTTTC.

About this clone: A junction end diverges from the germline sequence, so it may reflect a read error. This chain uses TRBV5-1 with TRBJ2-7; TRBD1 aligns across 9 bases. Germline V gene data show CDR1 as SGHRS and CDR2 as YFSETQ. There are 12 residues in the CDR3. As DNA, the CDR3 is TGCGCCAGCAGCTTGCCCGGGACAGGGTGGAACTTC. It specifies CASSLPGTGWNF.

V usage is TRBV28 and J usage is TRBJ1-2, with D hard to call. The V end lost 4 bases, the J end lost 0 bases, and 9 bases lay between the germline ends. Per germline, CDR1 MDHEN and CDR2 SYDVKM. The CDR3 covers 14 residues. In nucleotides, the CDR3 is TGTGCCAGCAGTTCGGAGCCAACTAACTATGGCTACACCTTC. Its translation: CASSSEPTNYGYTF.

The chain recombines TRBV25-1 with TRBJ1-4; 7 bases match TRBD1. V was clipped by 6 bases and J by 5 bases; unmatched bases: 6. Germline values: CDR1 MGHDK, CDR2 SYGVNS. The CDR3 is made up of 14 amino acids. CDR3 nucleotides: TGTGCCAGCAGCAAGGGGGCGTTCAATGAAAAACTGTTTTTT. Its translation: CASSKGAFNEKLFF. The full variable domain, its missing parts supplied by reference TRBV25-1 and TRBJ1-4, is EADIYQTPRYLVIGTGKKITLECSQTMGHDKMYWYQQDPGMELHLIHYSYGVNSTEKGDLSSESTVSRIRTEHFPLTLESARPSHTSQYLCASSKGAFNEKLFFGSGTQLSVL.

V is TRBV6-2 or TRBV6-3 and J is TRBJ2-1; the D is unclear. CDR1 MNHEY and CDR2 SVGEGT come from the germline V gene. V lost 4 bases to trimming and J lost 2 bases, with 9 bases between them. The CDR3 totals 14 residues. The CDR3 DNA is TGTGCCAGCAGTTCGTCGGACGCCTACAATGAGCAGTTCTTC. It translates to CASSSSDAYNEQFF.

The V gene is TRBV19, the J gene TRBJ2-1; D might be TRBD2 (6 bases). This CDR3 has 15 amino acids. Trimming shortened V by 1 base and J by 7 bases, and 14 bases separated the two germline ends. Germline V gene data show CDR1 as LNHDA and CDR2 as SQIVND (reference sequence). CDR3 loop: CASSIGVAVINEQFF. Here the CDR3 DNA reads TGTGCCAGTAGTATAGGGGTAGCGGTTATTAATGAGCAGTTCTTC.

This clone was seen only a few times. The gene calls are TRBV7-2 and TRBJ2-7; the D gene is possibly TRBD2 (5 bases). This CDR3 is 14 amino acids long. Germline V CDR1 and CDR2: SGHTA, FQGNSA. The V end was cut by 1 base, the J end by 9 bases, with 16 bases between. CDR3 sequence (DNA): TGTGCCAGCAGCTTAGAGTCGGGGAGAAAGCCGCAGTACTTC. Its translation is CASSLESGRKPQYF. Together with reference TRBV7-2 and TRBJ2-7, the CDR3 gives the full variable domain: GAGVSQSPSNKVTEKGKDVELRCDPISGHTALYWYRQSLGQGLEFLIYFQGNSAPDKSGLPSDRFSAERTGGSVSTLTIQRTQQEDSAVYLCASSLESGRKPQYFGPGTRLTVT.

The genes are TRBV18 and TRBJ1-1; D perhaps matches TRBD1 (5 bases). The CDR3 is 16 amino acids. In germline, CDR1 is KGHSH, CDR2 LQKENI. The V end was cut by 1 base, the J end by 4 bases, with 16 bases between. The CDR3 sequence: CASSPLPGTGGTEAFF. Here the CDR3 DNA reads TGTGCCAGCTCACCACTTCCCGGTACGGGGGGCACTGAAGCTTTCTTT.

The CDR3: CASSAVLGPDNEQFF. The DNA of the CDR3 is TGTGCCAGCAGCGCGGTTCTAGGGCCCGACAATGAGCAGTTCTTC. V is TRBV11-2 and J is TRBJ2-1, with no clear D. With 5 bases removed from V and 5 bases from J, the gap between germline ends came to 16 bases. This CDR3 contains 15 residues. Germline lookup yields CDR1 SGHAT and CDR2 FQNNGV. The complete variable domain, with remaining parts taken from reference TRBV11-2 and TRBJ2-1, reads EAGVAQSPRYKIIEKRQSVAFWCNPISGHATLYWYQQILGQGPKLLIQFQNNGVVDDSQLPKDRFSAERLKGVDSTLKIQPAKLEDSAVYLCASSAVLGPDNEQFFGPGTRLTVL.

The chain joins TRBV7-8 to TRBJ1-1, with D perhaps matching TRBD1 (5 bases). V lost 2 bases to trimming and J lost 7 bases, with 14 bases between them. Germline CDR1 SGHVS, CDR2 FQNEAQ. The CDR3 sequence is 14 residues long. CDR3: CASSLRSGIIEAFF. CDR3 nucleotide sequence: TGTGCCAGCAGCTTAAGGTCAGGGATAATTGAAGCTTTCTTT.

The V gene is TRBV4-3, the J gene TRBJ2-2; 7 nucleotides line up with TRBD2. The CDR3 sequence is 16 residues long. Germline V gene sequence: CDR1 LGHNA, CDR2 YSLEER. Trimming at V came to 6 bases and at J to 6 bases, leaving 13 bases not matched to a gene. The CDR3 spells CASSPTSRAAPGELFF. The CDR3 DNA reads TGCGCCAGCAGTCCGACTAGCCGGGCGGCACCCGGGGAGCTGTTTTTT.

The V call is TRBV9, the J call TRBJ2-1, with 10 bases fitting TRBD1. CDR1 is SGDLS and CDR2 is YYNGEE in the germline V gene. After removal of 4 bases from V and 6 bases from J, the junction contained 10 bases not matched to a gene. This CDR3 is 16 amino acids long. The chain's CDR3 is CASSPWDRGMVNEQFF. The CDR3 DNA reads TGTGCCAGCAGCCCCTGGGACAGGGGTATGGTCAATGAGCAGTTCTTC.

This CDR3 reads CASTNPGGGLDEQYF. CDR3 in DNA: TGTGCCAGCACCAACCCGGGAGGGGGCTTGGACGAGCAGTACTTC. The chain uses TRBV21-1 and TRBJ2-7; TRBD2, the table's D call, was not compared with the DNA. TRBV21-1 is tagged as a pseudogene. This CDR3 is built from 15 residues.

Here the CDR3 reads CASSPLGLAGENEQFF. CDR3 sequence (DNA): TGTGCCAGCAGCCCTTTGGGACTAGCGGGAGAAAATGAGCAGTTCTTC. The rearrangement joins TRBV11-3 to TRBJ2-1, with TRBD2 matching 14 bases. There are 16 residues in the CDR3. In germline, CDR1 is SGHNT, CDR2 YENEEA. V was pared by 5 bases and J by 7 bases, with 7 bases of the junction left unmatched.

Only a few counts were recorded for this clone. The chain links TRBV29-1 to TRBJ1-2, with D tentatively TRBD1 (6 bases). Germline V CDR1 and CDR2: SQVTM, ANQGSEA. Trimming stripped 4 bases from V and 9 bases from J, with 21 bases between. There are 14 residues in the CDR3. The CDR3 DNA is TGCAGCGTTGGAGGGACAAACAGGGATTTTAGCTACACCTTC. This translates into CSVGGTNRDFSYTF.

The rearrangement links TRBV12-3 or TRBV12-4 to TRBJ2-2; a weak D match, TRBD1 (6 bases). Trimming removed 9 bases from V and 1 base from J, with 9 bases in between. There are 13 residues in the CDR3. DNA of the CDR3: TGTGCCAGTCACAGGGTGAACACCGGGGAGCTGTTTTTT. Protein sequence: CASHRVNTGELFF.

V usage is TRBV2 and J usage is TRBJ2-7; no firm D call. CDR3 length equals 10 residues. Deletions cut 1 base from V and 12 bases from J, with 7 bases between. CDR1 SNHLY and CDR2 FYNNEI come from the germline V gene. This CDR3 reads CASSEEALYF. DNA for the CDR3: TGTGCCAGCAGTGAAGAGGCCCTGTACTTC.

The V call is TRBV27, the J call TRBJ2-1, with 7 bases matching TRBD1. Germline V gene lookup returns CDR1 MNHEY and CDR2 SMNVEV (reference sequence). J gave up 0 bases and V 3 bases, and 5 bases lay outside the gene matches. The CDR3 is made up of 16 amino acids. The CDR3 coding sequence is TGTGCCAGCAGTTTTAAGGGACAGAGCTCCTACAATGAGCAGTTCTTC. It codes for CASSFKGQSSYNEQFF.

The chain recombines TRBV19 with TRBJ2-1, with 12 nucleotides matching TRBD2. Per germline, CDR1 LNHDA and CDR2 SQIVND (reference sequence). This CDR3 has 18 amino acids. J gave up 8 bases and V 4 bases, and 15 bases lay outside the gene matches. CDR3 amino acids: CASSTLTSGRSIYHEQFF. For the CDR3, the DNA is TGTGCCAGTAGTACCCTTACTAGCGGGAGGTCGATATACCATGAGCAGTTCTTC.